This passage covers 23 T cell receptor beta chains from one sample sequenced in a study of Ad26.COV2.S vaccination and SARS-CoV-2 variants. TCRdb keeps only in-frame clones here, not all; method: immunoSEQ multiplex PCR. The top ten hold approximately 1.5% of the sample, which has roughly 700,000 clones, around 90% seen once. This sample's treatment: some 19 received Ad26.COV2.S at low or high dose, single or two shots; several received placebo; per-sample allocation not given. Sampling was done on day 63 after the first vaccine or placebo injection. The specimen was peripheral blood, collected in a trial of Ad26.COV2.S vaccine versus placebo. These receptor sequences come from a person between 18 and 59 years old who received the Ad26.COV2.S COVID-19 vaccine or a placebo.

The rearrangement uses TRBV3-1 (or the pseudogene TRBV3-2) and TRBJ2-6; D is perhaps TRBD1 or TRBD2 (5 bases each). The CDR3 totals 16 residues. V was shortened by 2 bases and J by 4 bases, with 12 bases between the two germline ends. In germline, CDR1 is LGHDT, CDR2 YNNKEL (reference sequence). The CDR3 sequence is CASSQPSGPGANVLTF. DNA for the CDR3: TGTGCCAGCAGCCAACCCTCGGGGCCCGGGGCCAACGTCCTGACTTTC.

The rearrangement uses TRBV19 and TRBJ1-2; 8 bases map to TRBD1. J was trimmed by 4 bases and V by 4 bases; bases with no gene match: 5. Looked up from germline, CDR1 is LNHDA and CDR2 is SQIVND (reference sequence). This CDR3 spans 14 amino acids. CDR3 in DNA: TGTGCCAGTAGTACGGGACAGGCCTCCTATGGCTACACCTTC. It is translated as CASSTGQASYGYTF.

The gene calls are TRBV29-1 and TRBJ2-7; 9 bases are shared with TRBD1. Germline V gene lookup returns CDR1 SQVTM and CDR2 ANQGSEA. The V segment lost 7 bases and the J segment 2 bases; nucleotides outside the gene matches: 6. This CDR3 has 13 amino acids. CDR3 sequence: CSAGTGSAYEQYF. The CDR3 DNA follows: TGCAGCGCAGGGACAGGGTCCGCCTACGAGCAGTACTTC.

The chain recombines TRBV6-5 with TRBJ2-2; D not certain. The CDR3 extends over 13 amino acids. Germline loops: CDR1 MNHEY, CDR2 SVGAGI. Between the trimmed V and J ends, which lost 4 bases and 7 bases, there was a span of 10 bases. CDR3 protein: CASSSRTYGELFF. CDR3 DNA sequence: TGTGCCAGCAGTTCCAGGACGTACGGGGAGCTGTTTTTT.

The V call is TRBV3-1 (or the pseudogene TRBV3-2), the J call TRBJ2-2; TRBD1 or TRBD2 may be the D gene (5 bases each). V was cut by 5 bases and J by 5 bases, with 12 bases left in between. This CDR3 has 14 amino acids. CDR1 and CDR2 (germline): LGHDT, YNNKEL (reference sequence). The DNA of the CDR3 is TGTGCCAGCAGCTTCTGGGACCCGACCGGGGAGCTGTTTTTT. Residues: CASSFWDPTGELFF.

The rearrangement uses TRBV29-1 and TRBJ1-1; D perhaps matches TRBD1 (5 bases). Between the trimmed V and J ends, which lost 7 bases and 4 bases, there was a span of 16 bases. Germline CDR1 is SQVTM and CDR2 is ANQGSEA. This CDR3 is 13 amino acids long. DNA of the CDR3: TGCAGCGGGTGCCCCGGACAAGGCACTGAAGCTTTCTTT. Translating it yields CSGCPGQGTEAFF.

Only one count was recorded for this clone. This CDR3 is CATREFYSNQPQHF. Here the CDR3 DNA reads TGTGCCACCAGGGAGTTTTATAGCAATCAGCCCCAGCATTTT. The V call is TRBV19, the J call TRBJ1-5; the D gene is possibly TRBD1 (5 bases). The CDR3 is 14 amino acids. Germline V gene data show CDR1 as LNHDA and CDR2 as SQIVND (reference sequence). The V gene lost 10 bases and the J gene lost 0 bases, with 13 bases spanning the gap.

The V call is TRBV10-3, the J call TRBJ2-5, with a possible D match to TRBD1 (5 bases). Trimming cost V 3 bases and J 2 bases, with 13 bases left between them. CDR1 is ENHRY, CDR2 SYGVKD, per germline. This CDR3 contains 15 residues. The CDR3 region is CAISEGVGYQETQYF. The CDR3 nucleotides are TGTGCCATCAGTGAAGGGGTAGGATATCAAGAGACCCAGTACTTC.

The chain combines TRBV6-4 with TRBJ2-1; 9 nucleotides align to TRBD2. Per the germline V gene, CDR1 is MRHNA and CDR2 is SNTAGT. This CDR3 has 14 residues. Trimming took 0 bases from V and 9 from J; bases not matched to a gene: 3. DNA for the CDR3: TGTGCCAGCAGTGACTCGATGCGGGAGGGTGAGCAGTTCTTC. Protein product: CASSDSMREGEQFF.

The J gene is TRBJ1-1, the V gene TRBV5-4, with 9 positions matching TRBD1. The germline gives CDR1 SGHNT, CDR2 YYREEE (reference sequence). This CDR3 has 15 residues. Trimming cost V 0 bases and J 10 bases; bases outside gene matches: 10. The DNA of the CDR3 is TGTGCCAGCAGCTTGGCCCGGGGACAGGGCGGCTCAGCTTTCTTT. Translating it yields CASSLARGQGGSAFF.

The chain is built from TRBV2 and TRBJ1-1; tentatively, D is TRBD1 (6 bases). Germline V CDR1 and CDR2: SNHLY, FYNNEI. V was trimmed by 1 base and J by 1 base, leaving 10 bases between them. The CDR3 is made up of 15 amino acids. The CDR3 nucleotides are TGTGCCAGCAGTGAAGAAAGGGGGTGGAACACTGAAGCTTTCTTT. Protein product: CASSEERGWNTEAFF.

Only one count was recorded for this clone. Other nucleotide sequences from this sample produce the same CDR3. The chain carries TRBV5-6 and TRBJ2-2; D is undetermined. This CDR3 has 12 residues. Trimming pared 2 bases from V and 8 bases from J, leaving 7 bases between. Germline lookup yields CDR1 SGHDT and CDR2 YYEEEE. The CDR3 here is CASSFGPGELFF. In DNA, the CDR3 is TGTGCCAGCAGCTTTGGTCCTGGGGAGCTGTTTTTT.

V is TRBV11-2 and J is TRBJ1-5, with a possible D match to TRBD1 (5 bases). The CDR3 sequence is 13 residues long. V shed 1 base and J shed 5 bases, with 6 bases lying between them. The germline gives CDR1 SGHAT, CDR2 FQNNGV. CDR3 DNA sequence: TGTGCCAGCAGCTTAGGGGGGGATCAGCCCCAGCATTTT. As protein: CASSLGGDQPQHF. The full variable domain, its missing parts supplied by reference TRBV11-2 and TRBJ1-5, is EAGVAQSPRYKIIEKRQSVAFWCNPISGHATLYWYQQILGQGPKLLIQFQNNGVVDDSQLPKDRFSAERLKGVDSTLKIQPAKLEDSAVYLCASSLGGDQPQHFGDGTRLSIL.

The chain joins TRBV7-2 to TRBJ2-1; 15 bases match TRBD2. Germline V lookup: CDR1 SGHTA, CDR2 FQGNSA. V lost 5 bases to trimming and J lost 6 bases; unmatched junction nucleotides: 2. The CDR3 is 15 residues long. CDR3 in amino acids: CASSKGLAGGNEQFF. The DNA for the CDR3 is TGTGCCAGCAGCAAGGGACTAGCGGGAGGCAATGAGCAGTTCTTC.

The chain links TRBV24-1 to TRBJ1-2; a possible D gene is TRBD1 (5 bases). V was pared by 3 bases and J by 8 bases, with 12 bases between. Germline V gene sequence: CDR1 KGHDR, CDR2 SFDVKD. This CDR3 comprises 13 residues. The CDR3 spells CATSDPGSRGYTF. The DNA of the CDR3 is TGTGCCACCAGTGATCCAGGGTCTCGGGGCTACACCTTC.

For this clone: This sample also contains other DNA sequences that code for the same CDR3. The CDR3 is CASSLGGGGNQPQHF. The DNA of the CDR3 is TGTGCCAGCAGCCTAGGAGGCGGGGGCAATCAGCCCCAGCATTTT. The chain has TRBV7-8 and TRBJ1-5; no reliable D call. The CDR3 runs 15 residues. Germline loops: CDR1 SGHVS, CDR2 FQNEAQ. The V end lost 5 bases, the J end lost 2 bases, and 13 bases lay between the germline ends.

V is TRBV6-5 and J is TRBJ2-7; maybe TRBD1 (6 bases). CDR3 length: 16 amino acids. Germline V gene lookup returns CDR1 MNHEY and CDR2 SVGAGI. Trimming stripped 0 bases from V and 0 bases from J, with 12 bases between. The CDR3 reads CASSYSLGADSYEQYF. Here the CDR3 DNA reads TGTGCCAGCAGTTACTCGTTGGGGGCGGACTCCTACGAGCAGTACTTC.

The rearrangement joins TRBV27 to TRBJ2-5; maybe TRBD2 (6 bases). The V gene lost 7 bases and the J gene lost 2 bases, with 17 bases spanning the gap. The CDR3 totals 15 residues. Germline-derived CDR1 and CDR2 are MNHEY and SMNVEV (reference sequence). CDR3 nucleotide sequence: TGTGCCAGCACCGTTCGCGGTAGCGGACAAGAGACCCAGTACTTC. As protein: CASTVRGSGQETQYF.

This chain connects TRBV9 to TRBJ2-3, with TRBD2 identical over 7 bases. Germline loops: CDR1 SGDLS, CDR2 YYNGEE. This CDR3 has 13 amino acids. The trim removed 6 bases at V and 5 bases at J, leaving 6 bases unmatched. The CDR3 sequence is CASNLAEVDTQYF. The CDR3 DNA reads TGTGCCAGCAACCTAGCGGAGGTAGATACGCAGTATTTT.

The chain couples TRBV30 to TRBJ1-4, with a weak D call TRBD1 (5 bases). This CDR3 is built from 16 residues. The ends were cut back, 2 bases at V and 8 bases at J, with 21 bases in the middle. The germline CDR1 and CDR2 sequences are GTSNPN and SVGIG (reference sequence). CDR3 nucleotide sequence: TGTGCCTGGAGTCACCCGGGGGTCGTGGGAGAGGAAAAACTGTTTTTT. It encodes CAWSHPGVVGEEKLFF.

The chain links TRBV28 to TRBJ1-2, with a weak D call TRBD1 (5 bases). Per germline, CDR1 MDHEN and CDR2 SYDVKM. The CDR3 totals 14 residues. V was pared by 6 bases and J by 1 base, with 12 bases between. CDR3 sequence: CASRLLGGNYGYTF. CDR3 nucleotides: TGTGCCAGCAGGCTCCTCGGGGGTAACTATGGCTACACCTTC.

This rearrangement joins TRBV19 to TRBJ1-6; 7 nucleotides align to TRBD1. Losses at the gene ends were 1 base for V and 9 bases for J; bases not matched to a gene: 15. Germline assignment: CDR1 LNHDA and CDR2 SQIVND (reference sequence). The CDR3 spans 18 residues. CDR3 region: CASSIAAFGQAWGSPLHF. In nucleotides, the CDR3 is TGTGCCAGTAGTATAGCCGCCTTCGGACAGGCCTGGGGTTCACCCCTCCACTTT.

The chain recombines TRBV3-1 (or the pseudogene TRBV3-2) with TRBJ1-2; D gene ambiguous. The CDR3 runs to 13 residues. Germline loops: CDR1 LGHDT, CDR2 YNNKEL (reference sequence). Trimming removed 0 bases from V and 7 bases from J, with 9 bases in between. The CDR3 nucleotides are TGTGCCAGCAGCCAAGATTGGTCCGGTGGCTACACCTTC. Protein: CASSQDWSGGYTF.